This T cell receptor beta chain derives from a study of human T cells and chemical hapten exposure. About the research overall: How much TCR each sample yielded varied, mostly because pooled library volumes differed slightly. General study findings and limits: There was a positive correlation between PT1 expanded TCR counts and patch test score.

This clonotype has only a few counts. Its antigen is not known. This CDR3 is 12 amino acids long. V dropped 3 bases and J dropped 1 base, with 6 bases sitting between them. Germline assignment: CDR1 SQVTM and CDR2 ANQGSEA. Noted time point: patch test 1, 2 weeks after DPC sensitization. The treatment was: therapeutic diphenylcyclopropenone sensitization with weekly scalp DPC. TCRdb re-called the RACE reads through MiXCR, storing one row per CDR3 protein. The data hold approximately 80,000 distinct CDR3 sequences, with roughly 10% observed a single time. The receptor was isolated from a woman aged 50 to 60 with alopecia areata. Some clones in this sample may be carry-over from other donors' samples. This chain connects TRBV29-1 to TRBJ1-1; no reliable D call. The sample consisted of whole blood, taken in connection with sensitization to the hapten diphenylcyclopropenone (DPC). The CDR3 spells CSVDPGNTEAFF. CDR3 bases: TGCAGCGTTGACCCAGGGAACACTGAAGCTTTCTTT.